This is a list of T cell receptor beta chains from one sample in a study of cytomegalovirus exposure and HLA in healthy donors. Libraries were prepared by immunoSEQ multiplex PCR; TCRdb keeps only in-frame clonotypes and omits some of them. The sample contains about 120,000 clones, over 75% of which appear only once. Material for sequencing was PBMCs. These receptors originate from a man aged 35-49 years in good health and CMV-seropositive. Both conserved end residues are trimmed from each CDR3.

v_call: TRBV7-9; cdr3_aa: ASSLEDMGRDEQY
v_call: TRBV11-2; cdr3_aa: ASSPRDRGFGETQY
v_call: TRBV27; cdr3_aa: ASRGGGGHNEQF
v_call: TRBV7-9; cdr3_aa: ASSPRTANTGELF
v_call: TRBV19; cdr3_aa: ASSIKGGQHYEQY
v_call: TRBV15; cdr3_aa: ATSRGGGTGELF
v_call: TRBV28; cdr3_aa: ASSSSDRTTDTQY
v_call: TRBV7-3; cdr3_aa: ASSLGQGYGYT
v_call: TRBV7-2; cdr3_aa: ASSLRGLLMTSTDTQY
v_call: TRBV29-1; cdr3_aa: SVATGGNQPQH
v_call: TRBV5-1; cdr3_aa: ASSLDGTSGGTYEQY
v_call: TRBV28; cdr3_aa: ASRGQLLAKNIQY
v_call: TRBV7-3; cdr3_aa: ASSKGEGRHYT
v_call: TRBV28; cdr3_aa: ASSFWTGFF
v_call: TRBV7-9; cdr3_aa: ARDAGHNTGELF
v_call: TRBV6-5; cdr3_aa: ASSDSGAGELF
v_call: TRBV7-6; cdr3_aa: ASSQRGRDSGNTIY
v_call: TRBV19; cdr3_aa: ASSADGISSYNSPLH
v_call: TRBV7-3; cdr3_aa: ASSPRGAREETQY
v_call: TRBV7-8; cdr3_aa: ASSPQGIYGYT
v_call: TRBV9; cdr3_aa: ASSEQSSTYEQY
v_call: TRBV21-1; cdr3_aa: ASSPGPGSYNEQF
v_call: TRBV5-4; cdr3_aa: ASSPGGATSYEQY
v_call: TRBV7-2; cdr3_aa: ASSLGQVTGEQY
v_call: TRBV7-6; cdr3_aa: ASSQGQGISYEQY
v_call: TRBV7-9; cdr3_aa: ASSLAVTGEETQY
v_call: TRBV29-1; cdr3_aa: SVEGGPRIEQF
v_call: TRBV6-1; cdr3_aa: ASSATGDEKLF